The 10 T cell receptor beta chains below all came from one sample that was sequenced in a study of T cell repertoires in cytomegalovirus infection. These TCRs' antigens remain unknown. MiXCR, run by TCRdb on the reads, gives a single entry per CDR3 protein. Among about 340,000 distinct CDR3 sequences, 25% to 35% were seen once, and the ten largest hold about 19%. The source material was cultured PBMCs, sampled from culture after CMV antigen stimulation. These TCRs come from a human donor in good health (CMV status not recorded). Some clones in this sample may be carry-over from other donors' samples.

Written as DNA, the CDR3 is TGTGCCAGCAGCCAAGATCCAGGGAGGGGGTCCCTCCACTTT. Translated: CASSQDPGRGSLHF. The chain recombines TRBV4-2 with TRBJ1-6; tentative D call: TRBD1 (6 bases). CDR3 length: 14 residues. The V gene lost 0 bases and the J gene lost 14 bases, with 14 bases spanning the gap. Germline values: CDR1 LGHNA, CDR2 YNFKEQ.

The CDR3 protein is CASRIQGSYEQYF. As DNA, the CDR3 is TGTGCCAGCAGAATCCAGGGGTCCTACGAGCAGTACTTC. This chain connects TRBV7-9 to TRBJ2-7; D perhaps matches TRBD1 (6 bases). CDR1 SEHNR and CDR2 FQNEAQ come from the germline V gene (reference sequence). Between the trimmed V and J ends, which lost 6 bases and 1 base, there was a span of 10 bases. The CDR3 contains 13 residues.

The chain recombines TRBV18 with TRBJ1-5, with TRBD1 matching over 8 bases. There are 13 residues in the CDR3. J lost 7 bases, V lost 2 bases, and 1 base had no gene match. The germline V gene has CDR1 KGHSH and CDR2 LQKENI. The CDR3 loop is CASSPGTGQPQHF. The CDR3 DNA is TGTGCCAGCTCACCAGGGACAGGCCAGCCCCAGCATTTT.

This clonotype showed up just a few times. The CDR3 DNA is TGCAGTGCTAGTGTGGGCGGAACCTACAATGAGCAGTTCTTC. It codes for CSASVGGTYNEQFF. The gene calls are TRBV20-1 and TRBJ2-1; D remains ambiguous. The CDR3 has 14 amino acids. V was trimmed by 3 bases and J by 2 bases, leaving 11 bases between them. Germline lookup yields CDR1 DFQATT and CDR2 SNEGSKA (reference sequence).

The chain joins TRBV7-3 to TRBJ2-3, with D possibly being TRBD2 (6 bases). This CDR3 has 15 residues. Trimming removed 5 bases at V and 2 bases at J, with 14 bases between. CDR1 and CDR2 from the germline V gene are SGHTA and FQGTGA. Here the CDR3 reads CASSEGGALTDTQYF. CDR3 in DNA: TGTGCCAGCAGCGAAGGCGGGGCCCTCACAGATACGCAGTATTTT. Drawing the rest from reference TRBV7-3 and TRBJ2-3, the complete variable domain is GAGVSQTPSNKVTEKGKYVELRCDPISGHTALYWYRQSLGQGPEFLIYFQGTGAADDSGLPNDRFFAVRPEGSVSTLKIQRTERGDSAVYLCASSEGGALTDTQYFGPGTRLTVL.

This chain links TRBV6-8 with TRBJ2-5; 7 nucleotides match TRBD2. The V segment lost 4 bases and the J segment 5 bases; nucleotides outside the gene matches: 7. The CDR3 totals 14 residues. The germline gives CDR1 MNHGY, CDR2 SAAAGT. DNA for the CDR3: TGTGCCAGCAGTTCCTTTGCGGGGGTCGAGACCCAGTACTTC. Its protein product is CASSSFAGVETQYF.

The rearrangement links TRBV5-1 to TRBJ2-3; 9 nucleotides line up with TRBD2. V shed 0 bases and J 4 bases; nucleotides not matched to a gene: 9. The CDR3 consists of 17 residues. Germline CDR1 is SGHRS and CDR2 is YFSETQ. CDR3 in amino acids: CASSLAGTSMIADTQYF. CDR3 sequence (DNA): TGCGCCAGCAGCTTGGCCGGGACTAGCATGATCGCAGATACGCAGTATTTT.

V usage is TRBV27 and J usage is TRBJ2-1, with D perhaps matching TRBD2 (6 bases). The germline V gene encodes CDR1 MNHEY and CDR2 SMNVEV (reference sequence). The CDR3 is 13 amino acids. With 7 bases removed from V and 6 bases from J, the gap between germline ends came to 13 bases. CDR3 region: CASTKTSSNEQFF. CDR3 bases: TGTGCCAGCACAAAGACTAGTTCCAATGAGCAGTTCTTC.

This clonotype has a handful of counts. V usage is TRBV19 and J usage is TRBJ2-7, with D possibly TRBD2 on 5 matching bases. With 4 bases removed from V and 3 bases from J, the gap between germline ends came to 16 bases. Germline CDR1 LNHDA, CDR2 SQIVND (reference sequence). The CDR3 extends over 15 amino acids. CDR3 amino acids: CASSNGIRTFYEQYF. CDR3 DNA: TGTGCCAGTAGTAACGGGATACGCACTTTCTACGAGCAGTACTTC. Complete variable domain (other parts from reference TRBV19 and TRBJ2-7): DGGITQSPKYLFRKEGQNVTLSCEQNLNHDAMYWYRQDPGQGLRLIYYSQIVNDFQKGDIAEGYSVSREKKESFPLTVTSAQKNPTAFYLCASSNGIRTFYEQYFGPGTRLTVT.

The chain uses TRBV2 and TRBJ2-5; D perhaps matches TRBD2 (5 bases). V lost 4 bases and J 5 bases, leaving 11 bases between the germline ends. CDR3 size: 13 residues. The germline V gene encodes CDR1 SNHLY and CDR2 FYNNEI. Here the CDR3 DNA reads TGTGCCAGCAGTGGGGCTAGGAGGGAGACCCAGTACTTC. Translating it yields CASSGARRETQYF.